A selection of T cell receptor beta chains follows, all from one sample in a study of persistence of HIV-infected CD4 T cells. The assay was immunoSEQ multiplex PCR, and TCRdb's table has in-frame clones only and misses some. The profile shows tens of thousands of clones, roughly nine tenths of them singletons. For these receptors, no antigen is known. The specimen was CD4+ T cells sorted from PBMCs after roughly 18-hour stimulation, collected from a patient who received antiretroviral therapy. These receptor sequences come from an adult man with HIV who was CMV-seropositive. CDR3s include the opening cysteine and the closing phenylalanine or tryptophan. The order of the fields is J gene, V gene, CDR3 protein.

J: TRBJ1-6; V: TRBV30; CDR3: CAWSKGISPLHF
J: TRBJ2-2; V: TRBV24-1; CDR3: CATSGPRQGTGELFF
J: TRBJ1-4; V: TRBV7-9; CDR3: CASSLGTGRHEKLFF
J: TRBJ2-5; V: TRBV3-1/TRBV3-2; CDR3: CASSQPSGGVFETQYF
J: TRBJ2-3; V: TRBV24-1; CDR3: CATSDSLAGGTDTQYF
J: TRBJ2-7; V: TRBV29-1; CDR3: CSVELDSYEQYF
J: TRBJ2-4; V: TRBV21-1; CDR3: CASSKESRLLAKNIQYF
J: TRBJ2-1; V: TRBV7-3; CDR3: CASSFASGGQGEQFF
J: TRBJ2-3; V: TRBV7-3; CDR3: CASSFRGGTDTQYF
J: TRBJ1-2; V: TRBV19; CDR3: CASSMLPTGAYGYTF
J: TRBJ1-1; V: TRBV10-1; CDR3: CASSESWDRSNEAFF
J: TRBJ1-1; V: TRBV19; CDR3: CASSSGTVNTEAFF
J: TRBJ1-4; V: TRBV28; CDR3: CASWATNEKLFF
J: TRBJ2-7; V: TRBV24-1; CDR3: CATRAGGHGEQYF
J: TRBJ2-7; V: TRBV5-1; CDR3: CASSSLTGSYEQYF
J: TRBJ2-3; V: TRBV12-5; CDR3: CASGLGLAGGGTDTQYF
J: TRBJ1-1; V: TRBV19; CDR3: CASSIPDSRGTEAFF
J: TRBJ2-3; V: TRBV5-1; CDR3: CASSPGQGQGVRTDTQYF
J: TRBJ1-1; V: TRBV14; CDR3: CASRYTGPNTEAFF
J: TRBJ2-3; V: TRBV18; CDR3: CASYGAGQGATDTQYF
J: TRBJ1-1; V: TRBV13; CDR3: CASSLGWGRENTEAFF
J: TRBJ2-7; V: TRBV2; CDR3: CASSEWASGGAYEQYF
J: TRBJ1-4; V: TRBV4-1; CDR3: CASSQMATNEKLFF
J: TRBJ1-2; V: TRBV2; CDR3: CASSERRAGGGYGYTF
J: TRBJ2-7; V: TRBV20-1; CDR3: CSARPAAEQYF
J: TRBJ2-7; V: TRBV2; CDR3: CACLRSRSYEQYF
J: TRBJ2-1; V: TRBV5-1; CDR3: CASRVSGVMGNEQFF
J: TRBJ2-7; V: TRBV2; CDR3: CASKRGYEQYF
J: TRBJ1-2; V: TRBV5-5; CDR3: CASSLTGTGGYYGYTF
J: TRBJ1-5; V: TRBV6-6; CDR3: CASSHQTGYSNQPQHF